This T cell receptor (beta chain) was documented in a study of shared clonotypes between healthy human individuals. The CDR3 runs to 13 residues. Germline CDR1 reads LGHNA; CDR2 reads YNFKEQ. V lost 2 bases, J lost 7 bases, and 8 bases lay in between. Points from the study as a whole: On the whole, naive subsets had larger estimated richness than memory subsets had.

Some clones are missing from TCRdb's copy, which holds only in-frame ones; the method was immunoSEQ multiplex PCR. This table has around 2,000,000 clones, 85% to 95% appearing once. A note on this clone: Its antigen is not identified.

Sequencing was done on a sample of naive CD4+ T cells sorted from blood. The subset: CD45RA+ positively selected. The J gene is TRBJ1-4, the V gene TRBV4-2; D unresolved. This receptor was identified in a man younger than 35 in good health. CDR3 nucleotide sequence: TGTGCCAGCAGCCAACGGGCGATTGAAAAACTGTTTTTT. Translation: CASSQRAIEKLFF.